The sample holds a few counts of the clone carrying this T cell receptor beta chain. This record belongs to a study of CD8+ T cells in alopecia areata. After isolation, RNA underwent reverse transcription to generate cDNA as the sequencing template. Repertoires were generated with immunoSEQ multiplex PCR, while TCRdb's copy carries only in-frame clones and drops some. This sample yields roughly 120,000 clones, of which roughly two fifths are seen a single time; 3% to 3.5% belongs to the top ten. A FACSAria was used to sort CD4+ and CD8+ T cells. These cells came from PBMCs. The germline V gene has CDR1 SGHDN and CDR2 FVKESK. The CDR3 sequence is 15 residues long. Trimming stripped 3 bases from V and 7 bases from J, with 18 bases between.

The TCR originated in a human donor with alopecia areata. V usage is TRBV14 and J usage is TRBJ2-5; D possibly corresponds to TRBD1 (7 bases). The sequenced material came from CD4+ T cells sorted from blood. CDR3 residues: CASSQDGRQGGTQYF. The CDR3 DNA is TGTGCCAGCAGCCAGGATGGGCGACAGGGAGGGACCCAGTACTTC.